The source of this T cell receptor (beta chain) is a study of cytomegalovirus exposure and HLA in healthy donors. With regard to this clone: The junction and the germline gene differ at one end; a read error may be behind it.

Per germline, CDR1 SEHNR and CDR2 FQNEAQ (reference sequence). This CDR3 is 15 amino acids long. The study ran its PCR with 60 Vbeta and 13 Jbeta primers. The assay was immunoSEQ multiplex PCR, and TCRdb's table has in-frame clones only and misses some. The sample lists 55,000 to 70,000 clones, about 71% occurring once. The clonotype originates from a woman aged 55-70 years in good health and CMV-seropositive. V and J are TRBV7-9 and TRBJ1-1; 9 nucleotides align to TRBD1. The sequenced material came from PBMCs. The chain's CDR3 is CSSSIRTGENTEAFF. The CDR3 region has the DNA TGTTCCAGCAGCATACGGACAGGGGAGAACACTGAAGCTTTCTTT.